This section outlines one T cell receptor (beta chain) sequence together with its context. It lacks a known antigen. The sample holds no much larger clone one base away, and base qualities are not on file. The method was the immunoSEQ multiplex PCR assay. Sourced from immuneACCESS, this table was stored by TCRdb with only in-frame sequences that have V and J called. A share of the clones is absent; for the studies checked, an unresolved V gene accounts for under half, and the remainder has no known explanation. This sample comprises 50,000 to 60,000 clones, about nine tenths of them detected only once. Roughly 2% of the sample is held by the ten biggest clonotypes. From the cysteine through the phenylalanine, the CDR3 covers 15 amino acids. Only the CDR3 DNA stays, 45 bases, in frame from base 1. The germline V gene sets CDR1 to SGDLS and CDR2 to YYNGEE. Trimmed from V: 4 bases; trimmed from J: 9 bases; junction bases lacking a gene match: 12.

These data originate in a study of T cell changes during pregnancy in multiple sclerosis (dated by TCRdb to about 2019). Describing the broader study: The study examined how the T cell repertoire changed over the course of pregnancy in women with multiple sclerosis.

Rearrangement joined TRBV9 to TRBJ2-5; 10 middle bases align to TRBD2. The sample was peripheral blood, taken in the first trimester of pregnancy. The clonotype comes from a female donor in good health, enrolled as a control in a pregnancy study. The nucleotide sequence reads as follows: TGTGCCAGCAGCCCCGGGACTAGCGAGGGCCGGGCCCAGTACTTC. The resulting protein is CASSPGTSEGRAQYF.